Shown below are 17 T cell receptor beta chains from a single sample sequenced in a study of blood T cell repertoires in COVID-19. Some clones are missing from TCRdb's copy, which holds only in-frame ones; the method was immunoSEQ multiplex PCR. The data show about 94,000 clones, about 86% seen once. Sequencing was performed on peripheral blood. These TCRs come from a man aged 60-69 years with acute or convalescent COVID-19.

The rearrangement joins TRBV27 to TRBJ1-2, with 8 bases aligning to TRBD1. This CDR3 contains 15 residues. V was pared by 5 bases and J by 4 bases, with 9 bases of the junction left unmatched. The V gene's germline CDR1 is MNHEY and CDR2 SMNVEV (reference sequence). CDR3 bases: TGTGCCAGCAGTCTCAAGACAGGGGACGGCTATGGCTACACCTTC. Its translation: CASSLKTGDGYGYTF.

This sequence joins TRBV10-3 and TRBJ1-6; perhaps TRBD1 as D (6 bases). Per germline, CDR1 ENHRY and CDR2 SYGVKD. The CDR3 consists of 14 residues. V was pared by 6 bases and J by 5 bases, with 11 bases between. The CDR3 loop is CAIRLQGNNSPLHF. The CDR3 DNA reads as TGTGCCATCAGGCTTCAGGGGAATAATTCACCCCTCCACTTT.

The rearrangement joins TRBV30 to TRBJ1-2; possibly TRBD1 for D (6 bases). With 5 bases removed from V and 4 bases from J, the gap between germline ends came to 14 bases. Germline values: CDR1 GTSNPN, CDR2 SVGIG (reference sequence). The CDR3 extends over 13 amino acids. The CDR3 DNA reads as TGTGCCTGGGGGACGGGGGGCGGCTATGGCTACACCTTC. Translating gives CAWGTGGGYGYTF.

V is TRBV5-4 and J is TRBJ1-2, with 8 positions matching TRBD1. This CDR3 is built from 14 residues. Germline assignment: CDR1 SGHNT and CDR2 YYREEE (reference sequence). V lost 4 bases and J lost 7; bases outside the gene matches: 9. CDR3 protein: CASSTVDRGSGYTF. CDR3 sequence (DNA): TGTGCCAGCAGCACAGTCGACAGGGGCTCTGGCTACACCTTC.

The rearrangement joins TRBV25-1 to TRBJ2-2; no firm D call. V was pared by 7 bases and J by 5 bases, with 8 bases between. CDR3 length: 12 residues. The germline CDR1 and CDR2 sequences are MGHDK and SYGVNS. CDR3 sequence: CASNTVTGELFF. DNA for the CDR3: TGTGCCAGCAATACGGTGACCGGGGAGCTGTTTTTT.

The chain is built from TRBV6-5 and TRBJ1-5; D may be TRBD1 (6 bases). Per the germline V gene, CDR1 is MNHEY and CDR2 is SVGAGI. The length of the CDR3 is 15 residues. Trimming took 5 bases from V and 2 from J, leaving 13 bases between them. The CDR3 is CASSKGGNGNQPQHF. CDR3 bases: TGTGCCAGCAGTAAGGGGGGGAATGGCAATCAGCCCCAGCATTTT.

The J gene is TRBJ1-2, the V gene TRBV28; TRBD1 agrees at 10 bases. The V gene end was trimmed by 5 bases and the J gene end by 3 bases; junction bases not matched to a gene: 12. The germline V gene encodes CDR1 MDHEN and CDR2 SYDVKM. The CDR3 loop spans 17 amino acids. The CDR3 nucleotides read TGTGCCAGCAGTCCCTCGGGGGGACAGGGGAAGTACTATGGCTACACCTTC. This translates into CASSPSGGQGKYYGYTF.

This clone was counted a single time. The chain joins TRBV6-5 to TRBJ1-3; 11 bases match TRBD1. This CDR3 has 15 amino acids. The V and J ends lost 7 bases and 4 bases, in that order; junction bases with no gene match: 6. Germline V CDR1 and CDR2: MNHEY, SVGAGI. The CDR3 protein is CASIRDRGKGNTIYF. In nucleotides, the CDR3 is TGTGCCAGCATTCGGGACAGGGGGAAGGGAAACACCATATATTTT.

The chain carries TRBV19 and TRBJ1-4, with 12 nucleotides matching TRBD1. The CDR3 spans 18 residues. In germline, CDR1 is LNHDA, CDR2 SQIVND (reference sequence). After removal of 5 bases from V and 3 bases from J, the junction contained 10 bases not matched to a gene. In DNA, the CDR3 is TGTGCCAGTAGTGTCCGGGACAGGGGGCGCAGGGCTAATGAAAAACTGTTTTTT. This sequence encodes CASSVRDRGRRANEKLFF.

J is TRBJ2-5 and V is TRBV10-2; 8 bases map to TRBD1. Germline CDR1 and CDR2: WSHSY and SAAADI. V was clipped by 5 bases and J by 6 bases; unmatched bases: 8. The CDR3 sequence is 14 residues long. This chain's CDR3 is CASSIGTGPQTQYF. The CDR3 coding sequence is TGCGCCAGCAGTATTGGGACAGGACCTCAGACCCAGTACTTC.

The V call is TRBV24-1, the J call TRBJ2-1; 7 bases are shared with TRBD2. Germline V gives CDR1 KGHDR, CDR2 SFDVKD. The junction had 6 bases not matched to a gene; V was cut back by 0 bases and J by 5 bases. CDR3 length: 16 residues. The CDR3 spells CATSDLPRGGNNEQFF. CDR3 bases: TGTGCCACCAGTGATTTGCCGCGGGGAGGGAACAATGAGCAGTTCTTC.

V is TRBV7-2 and J is TRBJ1-6; D not certain. The CDR3 runs to 15 residues. Trimming removed 3 bases at V and 0 bases at J, with 6 bases between. The germline V gene has CDR1 SGHTA and CDR2 FQGNSA. DNA for the CDR3: TGTGCCAGCAGCTTTGAGAGCTCCTATAATTCACCCCTCCACTTT. This encodes CASSFESSYNSPLHF.

This clone was observed once. The CDR3 DNA reads TGTGCCAGTTCCGGGAGGTCGGGGGTTTATGGCTACACCTTC. It encodes CASSGRSGVYGYTF. This chain joins TRBV6-5 and TRBJ1-2; weak D call: TRBD1 (5 bases). The V gene's germline CDR1 is MNHEY and CDR2 SVGAGI. The length of the CDR3 is 14 residues. V dropped 9 bases and J dropped 5 bases, with 19 bases sitting between them.

V usage is TRBV7-9 and J usage is TRBJ2-7; D is unclear. Trimming took off 4 bases at V and 0 bases at J, with 7 bases between the two ends. This CDR3 contains 13 residues. Germline V gene sequence: CDR1 SEHNR, CDR2 FQNEAQ (reference sequence). CDR3 sequence (DNA): TGTGCCAGCAGCTCCGCGCACTCCTACGAGCAGTACTTC. It translates to CASSSAHSYEQYF.

This chain links TRBV11-2 with TRBJ1-1; TRBD1 is a possible D gene (6 bases). The CDR3 covers 15 residues. The germline gives CDR1 SGHAT, CDR2 FQNNGV. The V end lost 5 bases, the J end lost 1 base, and 14 bases lay between the germline ends. Written as DNA, the CDR3 is TGTGCCAGCAGCATCGGACAGATGAAGAACACTGAAGCTTTCTTT. It is translated as CASSIGQMKNTEAFF.

This chain uses TRBV7-6 with TRBJ1-1, with D possibly being TRBD1 (6 bases). V lost 7 bases and J 6 bases, leaving 18 bases between the germline ends. Germline lookup yields CDR1 SGHVS and CDR2 FNYEAQ. The CDR3 loop spans 14 amino acids. This chain's CDR3 is CASTTRGAGAEAFF. The CDR3 DNA follows: TGTGCCAGCACCACCCGGGGGGCGGGCGCTGAAGCTTTCTTT. Full variable domain (missing parts from reference TRBV7-6 and TRBJ1-1): GAGVSQSPRYKVTKRGQDVALRCDPISGHVSLYWYRQALGQGPEFLTYFNYEAQQDKSGLPNDRFSAERPEGSISTLTIQRTEQRDSAMYRCASTTRGAGAEAFFGQGTRLTVV.

The CDR3 reads CASSRGQGASSYTF. The CDR3 DNA reads as TGTGCCAGTAGTAGGGGACAGGGGGCTTCGAGCTACACCTTC. The chain carries TRBV19 and TRBJ1-2; TRBD1 matches at 12 bases. The CDR3 runs 14 residues. With V trimmed by 4 bases and J by 9 bases, 6 bases remained unmatched. CDR1 and CDR2 from the germline V gene are LNHDA and SQIVND (reference sequence).